This T cell receptor (beta chain) was recovered during a study of CD8+CD57+ T cells in acquired aplastic anemia. In the study overall: When averaged, DNA from sorted CD4+ and CD8+ cells came to around 3.4 ug. Study results and caveats: Overlapping CD8+ CDR3 repertoires of patients and controls contained roughly 29 shared sequences. Patient and control CD8+ Simpson's diversity was not significantly different.

According to the study, genomic DNA was the template for TCR beta VDJ and CDR3 profiling. MiXCR, applied by TCRdb to the reads, yields one record per CDR3 protein. The top ten clones hold roughly 8% of a sample with a few hundred thousand distinct CDR3 sequences, roughly three fifths of them seen once. V was trimmed by 2 bases and J by 2 bases, leaving 10 bases between them. Germline V gene data show CDR1 as LNHDA and CDR2 as SQIVND (reference sequence). The CDR3 is 15 residues long. Comment on this clonotype: Its cognate antigen is unknown.

The rearrangement uses TRBV19 and TRBJ1-5, with a weak D call TRBD1 (6 bases). This clonotype was obtained from a human donor with severe aplastic anemia or a healthy control (not recorded which). The specimen was sorted CD4+, CD8+, or CD8+CD57+ T cells (not recorded which) from PBMCs. CDR3 nucleotides: TGTGCCAGTAGTATATACGGGGGGCGCAATCAGCCCCAGCATTTT. It translates to CASSIYGGRNQPQHF.